This T cell receptor (beta chain) was captured in a study of sequential checkpoint blockade in melanoma. Overall study results and limits: Rising tumor T-cell fraction and clonality meant about 30 times likelier benefit.

There are many counts of this clone. Its antigen is still unknown. The table came from immunoSEQ multiplex PCR; TCRdb's copy has only in-frame clones and leaves some out. Among about 9,200 clones, more than 20% were seen once, and the ten largest hold about 10%. Treatment of the sample: randomized to nivolumab then ipilimumab (arm A) or the reverse (arm B). The clonotype comes from a human donor with melanoma. The sample consisted of tumor tissue (inferred from file names), taken from a patient given nivolumab and ipilimumab in sequence.

CDR3 residues: CASTAGTGDEKLFF. CDR3 coding DNA: TGCGCCAGCACCGCCGGGACAGGGGACGAAAAACTGTTTTTT. The chain couples TRBV4-1 to TRBJ1-4; TRBD1 agrees at 10 bases. Unmatched junction bases numbered 7, after V lost 7 bases and J lost 8 bases. This CDR3 has 14 amino acids. Germline-derived CDR1 and CDR2 are MGHRA and YSYEKL.